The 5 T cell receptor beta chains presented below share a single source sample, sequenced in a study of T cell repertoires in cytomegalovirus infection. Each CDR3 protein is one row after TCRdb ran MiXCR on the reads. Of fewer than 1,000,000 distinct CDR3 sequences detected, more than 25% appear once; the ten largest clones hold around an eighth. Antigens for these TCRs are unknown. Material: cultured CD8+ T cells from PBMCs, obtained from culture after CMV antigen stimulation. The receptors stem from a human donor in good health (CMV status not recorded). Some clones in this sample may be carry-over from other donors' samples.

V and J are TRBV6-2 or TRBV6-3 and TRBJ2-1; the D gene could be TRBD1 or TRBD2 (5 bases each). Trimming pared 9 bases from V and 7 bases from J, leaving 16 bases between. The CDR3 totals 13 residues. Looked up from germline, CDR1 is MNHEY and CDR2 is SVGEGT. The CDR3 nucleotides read TGTGCCAGTCTGGACGGGGCGCGAAATGAGCAGTTCTTC. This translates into CASLDGARNEQFF.

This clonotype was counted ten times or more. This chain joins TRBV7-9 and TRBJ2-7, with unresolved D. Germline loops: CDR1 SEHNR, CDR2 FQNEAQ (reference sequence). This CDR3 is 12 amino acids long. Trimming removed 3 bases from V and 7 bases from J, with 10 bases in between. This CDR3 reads CASSLAGGEQYF. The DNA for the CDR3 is TGTGCCAGCAGCTTGGCCGGTGGTGAGCAGTACTTC.

CDR3 nucleotides: TGTGCCAGCGCCGTAGTAGAATGGGAGCAGTTCTTC. Its protein is CASAVVEWEQFF. V gene TRBV28 combines with J gene TRBJ2-1; D is unresolved. The germline V gene encodes CDR1 MDHEN and CDR2 SYDVKM. CDR3 length: 12 residues. V lost 8 bases, J lost 10 bases, and 15 bases lay in between.

The CDR3 spells CASSLRLAGRNEQFF. The CDR3 DNA follows: TGTGCCAGCAGCTTAAGGCTAGCGGGGAGGAATGAGCAGTTCTTC. J is TRBJ2-1 and V is TRBV7-2; 9 bases line up with TRBD2. The CDR3 loop spans 15 amino acids. The germline V gene has CDR1 SGHTA and CDR2 FQGNSA. V was clipped by 2 bases and J by 7 bases; unmatched bases: 6.

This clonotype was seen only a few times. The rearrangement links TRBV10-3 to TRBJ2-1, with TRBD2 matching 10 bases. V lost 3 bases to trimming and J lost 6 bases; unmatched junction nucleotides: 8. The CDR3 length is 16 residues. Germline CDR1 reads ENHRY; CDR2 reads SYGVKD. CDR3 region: CAISETGTSVSNEQFF. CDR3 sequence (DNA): TGTGCCATCAGTGAAACCGGGACTAGCGTCAGCAATGAGCAGTTCTTC.